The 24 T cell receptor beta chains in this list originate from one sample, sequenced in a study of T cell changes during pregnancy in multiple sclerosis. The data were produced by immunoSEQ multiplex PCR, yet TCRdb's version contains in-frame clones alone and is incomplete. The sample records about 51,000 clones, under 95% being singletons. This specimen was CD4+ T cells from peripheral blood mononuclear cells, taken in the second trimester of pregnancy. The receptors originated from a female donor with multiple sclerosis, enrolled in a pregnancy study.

CDR3 loop: CASSPGLAGLSYEQYF. In nucleotides, the CDR3 is TGTGCCAGCTCACCTGGGCTAGCGGGCCTCTCCTACGAGCAGTACTTC. The V call is TRBV18, the J call TRBJ2-7; 8 nucleotides match TRBD2. Germline CDR1 reads KGHSH; CDR2 reads LQKENI. CDR3 length: 16 residues. Trimming took 3 bases from V and 0 from J; bases not matched to a gene: 7.

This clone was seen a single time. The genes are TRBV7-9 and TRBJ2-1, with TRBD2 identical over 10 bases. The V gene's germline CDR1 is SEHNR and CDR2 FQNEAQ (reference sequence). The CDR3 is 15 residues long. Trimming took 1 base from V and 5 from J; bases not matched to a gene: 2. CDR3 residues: CASSLVLAGDNEQFF. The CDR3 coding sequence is TGTGCCAGCAGCTTAGTCCTAGCGGGGGACAATGAGCAGTTCTTC. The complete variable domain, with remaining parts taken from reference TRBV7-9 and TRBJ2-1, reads DTGVSQNPRHKITKRGQNVTFRCDPISEHNRLYWYRQTLGQGPEFLTYFQNEAQLEKSRLLSDRFSAERPKGSFSTLEIQRTEQGDSAMYLCASSLVLAGDNEQFFGPGTRLTVL.

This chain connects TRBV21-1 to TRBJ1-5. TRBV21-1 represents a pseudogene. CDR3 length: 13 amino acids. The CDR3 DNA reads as TGTGCCCACGCCCGGTATAGCAATCAGCCCCAGCATTTT. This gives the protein CAHARYSNQPQHF.

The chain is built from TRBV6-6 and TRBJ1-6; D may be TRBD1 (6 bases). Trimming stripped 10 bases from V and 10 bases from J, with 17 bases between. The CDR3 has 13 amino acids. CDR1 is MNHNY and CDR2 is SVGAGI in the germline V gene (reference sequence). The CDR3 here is CATLPPGASPLHF. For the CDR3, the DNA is TGTGCCACTCTCCCCCCAGGGGCCTCACCCCTCCACTTT.

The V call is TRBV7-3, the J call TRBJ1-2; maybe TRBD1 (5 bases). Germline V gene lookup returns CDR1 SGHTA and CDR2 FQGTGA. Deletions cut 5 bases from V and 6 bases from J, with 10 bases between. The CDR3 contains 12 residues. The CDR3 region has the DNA TGTGCCAGCAGCCTAGGGGCTGATGGCTACACCTTC. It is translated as CASSLGADGYTF.

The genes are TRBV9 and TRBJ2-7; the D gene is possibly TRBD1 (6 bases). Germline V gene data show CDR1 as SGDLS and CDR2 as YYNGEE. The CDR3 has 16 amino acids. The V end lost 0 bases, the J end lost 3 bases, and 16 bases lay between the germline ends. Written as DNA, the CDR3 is TGTGCCAGCAGCGTAGCTAACAGGGCACTACTCTACGAGCAGTACTTC. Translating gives CASSVANRALLYEQYF.

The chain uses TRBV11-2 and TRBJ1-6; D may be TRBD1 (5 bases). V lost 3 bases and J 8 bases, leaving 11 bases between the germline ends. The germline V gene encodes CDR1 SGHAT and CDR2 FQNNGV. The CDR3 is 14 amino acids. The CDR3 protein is CASSFHRGYSPLHF. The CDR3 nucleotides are TGTGCCAGCAGCTTCCATCGGGGGTATTCACCCCTCCACTTT.

The CDR3: CASRREARDVSGYTF. The CDR3 nucleotides are TGTGCCAGCAGAAGAGAGGCCCGTGATGTAAGTGGCTACACCTTC. The chain has TRBV13 and TRBJ1-2; D uncertain. CDR3 size: 15 residues. V was clipped by 6 bases and J by 7 bases, with 21 bases between them. From germline, CDR1 is PRHDT and CDR2 FYEKMQ (reference sequence).

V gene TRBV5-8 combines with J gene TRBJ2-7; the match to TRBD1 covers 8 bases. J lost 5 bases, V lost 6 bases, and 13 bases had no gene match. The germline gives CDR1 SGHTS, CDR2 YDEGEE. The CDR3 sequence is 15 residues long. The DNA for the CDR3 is TGTGCCAGCATCCTACAGGGGGGTCCCTCAAACGAGCAGTACTTC. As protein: CASILQGGPSNEQYF.

The CDR3 is CASSLTGRGHETQYF. In nucleotides, the CDR3 is TGTGCCAGCAGCTTAACGGGCAGGGGTCATGAGACCCAGTACTTC. The chain joins TRBV7-3 to TRBJ2-5, with a weak D call TRBD1 (6 bases). Trimming cost V 0 bases and J 5 bases, with 13 bases left between them. The CDR3 is 15 residues long. CDR1 is SGHTA and CDR2 is FQGTGA in the germline V gene.

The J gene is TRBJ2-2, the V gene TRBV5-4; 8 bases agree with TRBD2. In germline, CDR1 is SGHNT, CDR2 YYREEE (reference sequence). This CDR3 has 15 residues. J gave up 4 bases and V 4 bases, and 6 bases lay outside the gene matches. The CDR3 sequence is CASSLGGAGTGELFF. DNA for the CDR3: TGTGCCAGCAGCCTCGGGGGGGCCGGCACCGGGGAGCTGTTTTTT.

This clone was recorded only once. The CDR3 loop is CAWSPGGGGDGYTF. The CDR3 DNA follows: TGTGCCTGGAGCCCAGGGGGCGGGGGGGATGGCTACACCTTC. This sequence joins TRBV30 and TRBJ1-2; 8 bases are shared with TRBD1. Germline V gene lookup returns CDR1 GTSNPN and CDR2 SVGIG (reference sequence). The junction had 9 bases not matched to a gene; V was cut back by 3 bases and J by 6 bases. CDR3 length: 14 amino acids. Variable domain in full (rest from reference TRBV30 and TRBJ1-2): SQTIHQWPATLVQPVGSPLSLECTVEGTSNPNLYWYRQAAGRGLQLLFYSVGIGQISSEVPQNLSASRPQDRQFILSSKKLLLSDSGFYLCAWSPGGGGDGYTFGSGTRLTVV.

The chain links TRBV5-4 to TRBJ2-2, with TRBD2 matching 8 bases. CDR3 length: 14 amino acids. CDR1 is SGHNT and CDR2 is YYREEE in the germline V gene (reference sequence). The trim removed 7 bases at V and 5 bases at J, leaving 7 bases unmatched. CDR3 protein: CASDSRGGTGELFF. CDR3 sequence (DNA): TGTGCCAGCGACTCCCGGGGGGGGACCGGGGAGCTGTTTTTT.

The CDR3 protein is CASSPRGGSYEQYF. In nucleotides, the CDR3 is TGCGCCAGCAGCCCGCGGGGGGGTTCCTACGAGCAGTACTTC. J is TRBJ2-7 and V is TRBV5-1; TRBD2 matches 9 bases. Germline V gene data show CDR1 as SGHRS and CDR2 as YFSETQ. The CDR3 is 14 residues long. Trimming cost V 4 bases and J 1 base; bases outside gene matches: 3.

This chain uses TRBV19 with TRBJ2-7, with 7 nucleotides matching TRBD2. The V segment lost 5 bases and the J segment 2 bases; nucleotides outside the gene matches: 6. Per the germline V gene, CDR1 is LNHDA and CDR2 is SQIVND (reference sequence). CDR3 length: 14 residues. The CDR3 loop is CASSASGTTYEQYF. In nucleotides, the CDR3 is TGTGCCAGTAGTGCTTCAGGGACTACCTACGAGCAGTACTTC.

CDR3 DNA sequence: TGTGCCAGCAGCGCCACTGACAGGGGGATCACTGAAGCTTTCTTT. It encodes CASSATDRGITEAFF. This chain connects TRBV9 to TRBJ1-1; TRBD1 aligns across 9 bases. The CDR3 extends over 15 amino acids. Germline CDR1 SGDLS, CDR2 YYNGEE. J lost 4 bases, V lost 3 bases, and 7 bases had no gene match.

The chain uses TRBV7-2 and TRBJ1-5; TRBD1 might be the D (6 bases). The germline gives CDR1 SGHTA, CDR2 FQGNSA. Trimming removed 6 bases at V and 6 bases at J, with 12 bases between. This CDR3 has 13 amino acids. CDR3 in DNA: TGTGCCAGCAGGGACAGTCTAGCTCAGCCCCAGCATTTT. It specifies CASRDSLAQPQHF.

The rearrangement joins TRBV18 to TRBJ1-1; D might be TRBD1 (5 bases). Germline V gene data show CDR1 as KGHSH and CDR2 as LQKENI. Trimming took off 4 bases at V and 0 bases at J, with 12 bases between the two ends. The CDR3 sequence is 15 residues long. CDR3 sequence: CASSLMTALNTEAFF. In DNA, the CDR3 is TGTGCCAGCTCACTCATGACAGCTTTGAACACTGAAGCTTTCTTT.

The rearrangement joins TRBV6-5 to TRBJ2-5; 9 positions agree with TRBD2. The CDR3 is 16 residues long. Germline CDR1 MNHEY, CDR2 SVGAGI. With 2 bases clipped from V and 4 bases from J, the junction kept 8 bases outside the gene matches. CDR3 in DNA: TGTGCCAGCAGTTACCGTAGCGGGGGACTGGGAGAGACCCAGTACTTC. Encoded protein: CASSYRSGGLGETQYF.

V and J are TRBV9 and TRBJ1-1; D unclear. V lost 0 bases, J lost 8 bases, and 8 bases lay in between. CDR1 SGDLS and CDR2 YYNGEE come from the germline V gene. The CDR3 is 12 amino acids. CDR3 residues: CASSVGEGEAFF. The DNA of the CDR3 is TGTGCCAGCAGCGTAGGAGAGGGAGAAGCTTTCTTT.

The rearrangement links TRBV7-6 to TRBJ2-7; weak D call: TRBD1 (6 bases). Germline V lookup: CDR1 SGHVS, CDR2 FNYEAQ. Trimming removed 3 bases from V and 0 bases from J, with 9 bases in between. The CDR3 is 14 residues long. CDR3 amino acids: CASSFEDSSYEQYF. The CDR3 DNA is TGTGCCAGCAGCTTTGAGGACAGCTCCTACGAGCAGTACTTC.

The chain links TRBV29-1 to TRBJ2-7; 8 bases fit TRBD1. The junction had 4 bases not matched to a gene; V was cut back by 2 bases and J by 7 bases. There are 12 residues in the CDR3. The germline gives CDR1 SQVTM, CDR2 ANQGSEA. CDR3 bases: TGCAGCGTTGAAACAGGGGGACGGGAGCAGTACTTC. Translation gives CSVETGGREQYF.

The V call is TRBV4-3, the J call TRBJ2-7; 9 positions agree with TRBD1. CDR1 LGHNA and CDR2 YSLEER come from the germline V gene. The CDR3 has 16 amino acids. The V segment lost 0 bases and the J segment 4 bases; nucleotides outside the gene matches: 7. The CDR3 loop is CASSQEGTGISYEQYF. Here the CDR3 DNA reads TGCGCCAGCAGCCAAGAGGGGACAGGGATCTCGTACGAGCAGTACTTC.

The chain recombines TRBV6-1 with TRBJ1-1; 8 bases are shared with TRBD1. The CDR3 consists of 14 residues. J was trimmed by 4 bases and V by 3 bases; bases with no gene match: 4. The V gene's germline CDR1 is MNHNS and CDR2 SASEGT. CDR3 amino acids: CASSDRQGSTEAFF. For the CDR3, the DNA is TGTGCCAGCAGTGACAGACAGGGGTCCACTGAAGCTTTCTTT.